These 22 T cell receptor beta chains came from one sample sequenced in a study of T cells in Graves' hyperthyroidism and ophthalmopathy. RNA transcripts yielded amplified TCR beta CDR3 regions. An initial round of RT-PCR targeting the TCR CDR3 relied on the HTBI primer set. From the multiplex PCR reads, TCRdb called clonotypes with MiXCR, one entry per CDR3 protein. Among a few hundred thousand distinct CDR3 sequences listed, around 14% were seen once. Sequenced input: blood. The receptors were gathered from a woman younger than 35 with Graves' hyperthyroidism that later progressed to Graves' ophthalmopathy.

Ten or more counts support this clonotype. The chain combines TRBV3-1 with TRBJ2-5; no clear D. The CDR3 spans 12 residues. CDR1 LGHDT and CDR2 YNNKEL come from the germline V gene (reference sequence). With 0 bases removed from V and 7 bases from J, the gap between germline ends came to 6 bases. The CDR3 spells CASSQDRRTQYF. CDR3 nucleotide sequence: TGTGCCAGCAGCCAAGATAGGCGGACCCAGTACTTC.

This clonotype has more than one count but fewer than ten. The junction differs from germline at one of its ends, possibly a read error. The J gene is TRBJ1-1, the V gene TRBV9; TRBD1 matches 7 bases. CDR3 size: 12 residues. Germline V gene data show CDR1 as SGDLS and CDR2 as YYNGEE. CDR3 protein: CASSLDRAFLSF. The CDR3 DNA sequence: TGTGCCAGCAGCCTCGACAGGGCCTTCCTTTCTTTT.

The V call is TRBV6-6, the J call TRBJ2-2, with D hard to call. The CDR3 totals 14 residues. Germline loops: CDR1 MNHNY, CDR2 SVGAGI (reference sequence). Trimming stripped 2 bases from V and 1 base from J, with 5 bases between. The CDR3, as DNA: TGTGCCAGCAGTTACGACTGGAACACCGGGGAGCTGTTTTTT. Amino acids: CASSYDWNTGELFF.

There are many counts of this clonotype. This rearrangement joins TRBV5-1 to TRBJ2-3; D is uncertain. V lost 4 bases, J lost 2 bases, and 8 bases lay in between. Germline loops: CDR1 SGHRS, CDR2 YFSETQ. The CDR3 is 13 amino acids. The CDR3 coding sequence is TGCGCCAGCAGCAACCCAAACACAGATACGCAGTATTTT. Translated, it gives CASSNPNTDTQYF.

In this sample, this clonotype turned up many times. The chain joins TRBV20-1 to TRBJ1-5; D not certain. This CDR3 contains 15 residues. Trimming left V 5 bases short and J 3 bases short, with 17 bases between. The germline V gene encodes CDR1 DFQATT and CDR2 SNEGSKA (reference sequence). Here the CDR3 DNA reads TGCAGTGCTCGCGACCGCCTCGTAATCAATCAGCCCCAGCATTTT. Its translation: CSARDRLVINQPQHF.

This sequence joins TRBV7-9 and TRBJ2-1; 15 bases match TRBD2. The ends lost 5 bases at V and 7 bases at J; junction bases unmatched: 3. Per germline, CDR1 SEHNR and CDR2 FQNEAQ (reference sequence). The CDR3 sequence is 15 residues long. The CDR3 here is CASSGLAGGLNEQFF. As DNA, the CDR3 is TGTGCCAGCAGCGGACTAGCGGGAGGGTTGAATGAGCAGTTCTTC.

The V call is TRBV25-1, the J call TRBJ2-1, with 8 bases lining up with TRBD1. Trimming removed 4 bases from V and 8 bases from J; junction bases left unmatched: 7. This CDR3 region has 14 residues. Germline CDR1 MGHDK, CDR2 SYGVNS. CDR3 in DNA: TGTGCCAGCAGTGCGGGACAGGCCGTATATGAGCAGTTCTTC. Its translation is CASSAGQAVYEQFF.

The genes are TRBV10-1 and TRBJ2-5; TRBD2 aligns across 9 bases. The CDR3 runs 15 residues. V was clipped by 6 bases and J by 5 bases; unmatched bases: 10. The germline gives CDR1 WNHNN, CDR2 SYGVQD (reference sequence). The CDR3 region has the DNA TGCGCCAGCAGCATTAGCGGGAGTCCCAGGGAGACCCAGTACTTC. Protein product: CASSISGSPRETQYF.

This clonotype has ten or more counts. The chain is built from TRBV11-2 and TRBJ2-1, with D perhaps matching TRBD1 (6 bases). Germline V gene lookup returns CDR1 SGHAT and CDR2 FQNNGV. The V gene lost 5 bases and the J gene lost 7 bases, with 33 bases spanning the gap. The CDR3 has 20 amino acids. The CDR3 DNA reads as TGTGCCAGCAGCGAAAACCCACAGGGTTATATCCTACAAAGGGCGAATGAGCAGTTCTTC. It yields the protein CASSENPQGYILQRANEQFF. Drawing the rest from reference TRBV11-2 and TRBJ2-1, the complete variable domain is EAGVAQSPRYKIIEKRQSVAFWCNPISGHATLYWYQQILGQGPKLLIQFQNNGVVDDSQLPKDRFSAERLKGVDSTLKIQPAKLEDSAVYLCASSENPQGYILQRANEQFFGPGTRLTVL.

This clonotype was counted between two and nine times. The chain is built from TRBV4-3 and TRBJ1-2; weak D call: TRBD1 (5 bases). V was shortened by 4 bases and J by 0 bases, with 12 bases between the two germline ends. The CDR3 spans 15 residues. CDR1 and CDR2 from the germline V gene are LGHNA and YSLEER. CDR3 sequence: CASSPHQGSNYGYTF. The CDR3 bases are TGCGCCAGCAGCCCTCATCAGGGATCTAACTATGGCTACACCTTC.

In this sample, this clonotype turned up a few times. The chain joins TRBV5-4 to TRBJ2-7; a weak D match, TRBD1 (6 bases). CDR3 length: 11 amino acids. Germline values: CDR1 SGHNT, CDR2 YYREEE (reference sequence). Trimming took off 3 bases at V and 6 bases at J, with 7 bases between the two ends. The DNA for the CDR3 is TGTGCCAGCAGCTCGGACAGCGAGCAGTACTTC. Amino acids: CASSSDSEQYF.

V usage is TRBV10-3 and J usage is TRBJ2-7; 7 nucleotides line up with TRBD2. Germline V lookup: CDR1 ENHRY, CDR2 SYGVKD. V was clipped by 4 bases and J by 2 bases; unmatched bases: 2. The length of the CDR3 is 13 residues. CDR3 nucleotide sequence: TGTGCCATCAGTGCGCGGGAGCCCTACGAGCAGTACTTC. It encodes CAISAREPYEQYF.

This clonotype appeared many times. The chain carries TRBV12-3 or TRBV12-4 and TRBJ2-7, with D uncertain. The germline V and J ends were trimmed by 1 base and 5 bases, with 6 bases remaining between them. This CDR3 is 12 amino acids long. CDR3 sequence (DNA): TGTGCCAGCAGTTTAGGGTGGCACGAGCAGTACTTC. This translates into CASSLGWHEQYF.

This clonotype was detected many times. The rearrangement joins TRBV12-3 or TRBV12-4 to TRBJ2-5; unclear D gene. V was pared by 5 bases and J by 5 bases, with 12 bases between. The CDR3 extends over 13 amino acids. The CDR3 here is CASSVWASETQYF. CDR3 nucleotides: TGTGCCAGCAGTGTTTGGGCTTCGGAGACCCAGTACTTC.

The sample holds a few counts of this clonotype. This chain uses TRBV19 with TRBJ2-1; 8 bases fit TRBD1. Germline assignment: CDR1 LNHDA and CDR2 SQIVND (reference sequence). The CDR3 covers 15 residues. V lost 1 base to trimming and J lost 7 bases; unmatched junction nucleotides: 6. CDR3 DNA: TGTGCCAGTAGTATAGGACAGGGGCCCAAGAATGAGCAGTTCTTC. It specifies CASSIGQGPKNEQFF.

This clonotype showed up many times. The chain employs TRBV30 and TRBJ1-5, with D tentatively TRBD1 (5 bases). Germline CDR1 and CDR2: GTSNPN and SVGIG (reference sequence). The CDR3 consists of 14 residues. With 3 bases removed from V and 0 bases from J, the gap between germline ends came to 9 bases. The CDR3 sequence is CAWRNGGSNQPQHF. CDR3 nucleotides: TGTGCCTGGAGGAACGGGGGTAGCAATCAGCCCCAGCATTTT. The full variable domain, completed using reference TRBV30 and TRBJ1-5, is SQTIHQWPATLVQPVGSPLSLECTVEGTSNPNLYWYRQAAGRGLQLLFYSVGIGQISSEVPQNLSASRPQDRQFILSSKKLLLSDSGFYLCAWRNGGSNQPQHFGDGTRLSIL.

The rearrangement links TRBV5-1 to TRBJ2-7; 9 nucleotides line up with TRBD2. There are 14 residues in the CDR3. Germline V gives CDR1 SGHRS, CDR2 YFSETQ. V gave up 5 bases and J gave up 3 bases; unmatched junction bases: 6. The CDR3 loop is CASRPGTSNYEQYF. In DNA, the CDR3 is TGCGCCAGCAGACCCGGGACTAGCAACTACGAGCAGTACTTC.

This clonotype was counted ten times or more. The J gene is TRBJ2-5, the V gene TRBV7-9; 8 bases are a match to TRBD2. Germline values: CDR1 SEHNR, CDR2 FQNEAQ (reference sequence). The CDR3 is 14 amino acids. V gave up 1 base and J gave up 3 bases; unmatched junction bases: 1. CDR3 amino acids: CASSLGLAKETQYF. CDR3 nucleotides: TGTGCCAGCAGCTTAGGACTAGCGAAAGAGACCCAGTACTTC. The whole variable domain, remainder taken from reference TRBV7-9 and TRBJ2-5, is DTGVSQNPRHKITKRGQNVTFRCDPISEHNRLYWYRQTLGQGPEFLTYFQNEAQLEKSRLLSDRFSAERPKGSFSTLEIQRTEQGDSAMYLCASSLGLAKETQYFGPGTRLLVL.

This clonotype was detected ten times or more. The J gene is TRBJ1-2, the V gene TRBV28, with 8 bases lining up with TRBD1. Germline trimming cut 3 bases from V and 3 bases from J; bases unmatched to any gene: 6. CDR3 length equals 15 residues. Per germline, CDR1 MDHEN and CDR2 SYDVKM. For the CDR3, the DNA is TGTGCCAGCAGTTTGGGGGGCAGGGGGCACTATGGCTACACCTTC. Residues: CASSLGGRGHYGYTF.

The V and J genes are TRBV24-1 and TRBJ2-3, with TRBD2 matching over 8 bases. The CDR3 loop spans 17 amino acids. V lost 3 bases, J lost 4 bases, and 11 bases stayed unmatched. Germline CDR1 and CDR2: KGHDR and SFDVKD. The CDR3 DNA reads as TGTGCCACCAGTGATCCACCGGGACGGGGGGGGCCAGATACGCAGTATTTT. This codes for CATSDPPGRGGPDTQYF.

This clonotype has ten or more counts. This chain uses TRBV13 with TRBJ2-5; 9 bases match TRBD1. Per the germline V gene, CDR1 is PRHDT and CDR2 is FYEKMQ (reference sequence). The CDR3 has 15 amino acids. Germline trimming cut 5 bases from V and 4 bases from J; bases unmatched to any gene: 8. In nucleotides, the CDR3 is TGTGCCAGCAGCACGGTACAGGGGGCTCTAGAGACCCAGTACTTC. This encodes CASSTVQGALETQYF.

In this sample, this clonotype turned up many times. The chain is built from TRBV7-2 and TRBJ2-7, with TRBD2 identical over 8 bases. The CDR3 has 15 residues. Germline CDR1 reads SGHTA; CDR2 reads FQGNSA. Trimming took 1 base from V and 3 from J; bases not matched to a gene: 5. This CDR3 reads CASSLEGTRYYEQYF. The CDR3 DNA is TGTGCCAGCAGCTTAGAGGGGACTAGGTACTACGAGCAGTACTTC. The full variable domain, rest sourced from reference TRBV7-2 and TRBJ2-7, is GAGVSQSPSNKVTEKGKDVELRCDPISGHTALYWYRQSLGQGLEFLIYFQGNSAPDKSGLPSDRFSAERTGGSVSTLTIQRTQQEDSAVYLCASSLEGTRYYEQYFGPGTRLTVT.